This TCR beta chain was documented in a study of sequential checkpoint blockade in melanoma. CDR3 length: 16 amino acids. Germline CDR1 reads MGHRA; CDR2 reads YSYEKL. Trimming removed 0 bases at V and 5 bases at J, with 16 bases between. This sample's treatment: randomized to nivolumab then ipilimumab (arm A) or the reverse (arm B). Sorted cells were live CD3+CD8+, lacking CD19 and CD56, from PBMCs. Using immunoSEQ multiplex PCR, the repertoire was profiled, and TCRdb retains in-frame clones only, with some absent. Of about 17,000 clones listed, 60% to 80% were seen once; the top ten hold about a fifth. This clone was seen a handful of times.

The receptor's source is a human donor with melanoma. The chain recombines TRBV4-1 with TRBJ1-1; maybe TRBD1 (6 bases). Sequenced material: CD8+ T cells sorted from blood (inferred from file names), taken from a patient given nivolumab and ipilimumab in sequence. This CDR3 reads CASSQDLQGLGTEAFF. The CDR3 DNA follows: TGCGCCAGCAGCCAAGATCTACAGGGCCTCGGGACTGAAGCTTTCTTT.